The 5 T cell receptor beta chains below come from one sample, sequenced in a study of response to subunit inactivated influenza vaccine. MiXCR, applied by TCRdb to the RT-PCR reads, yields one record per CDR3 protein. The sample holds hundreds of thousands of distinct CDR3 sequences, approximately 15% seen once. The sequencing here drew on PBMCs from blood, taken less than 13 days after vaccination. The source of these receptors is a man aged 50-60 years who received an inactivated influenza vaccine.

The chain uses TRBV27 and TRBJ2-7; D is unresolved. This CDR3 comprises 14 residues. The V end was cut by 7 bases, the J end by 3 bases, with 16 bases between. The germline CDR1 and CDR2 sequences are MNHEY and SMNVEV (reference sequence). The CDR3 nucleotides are TGTGCCAGCACGCAAGGGTGGGGAAACTACGAGCAGTACTTC. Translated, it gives CASTQGWGNYEQYF.

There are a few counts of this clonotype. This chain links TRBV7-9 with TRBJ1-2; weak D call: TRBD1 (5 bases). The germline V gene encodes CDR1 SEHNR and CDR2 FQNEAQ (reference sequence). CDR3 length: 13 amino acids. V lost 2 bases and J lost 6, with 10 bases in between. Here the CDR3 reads CASSLSRVDGYTF. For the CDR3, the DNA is TGTGCCAGCAGCTTATCCAGGGTCGATGGCTACACCTTC.

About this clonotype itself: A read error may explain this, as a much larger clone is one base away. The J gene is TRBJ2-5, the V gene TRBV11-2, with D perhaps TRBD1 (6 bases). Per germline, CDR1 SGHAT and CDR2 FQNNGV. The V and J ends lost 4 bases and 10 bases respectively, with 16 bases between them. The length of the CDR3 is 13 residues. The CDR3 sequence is CASSSGGLMNQYF. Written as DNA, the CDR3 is TGTGCCAGCAGCTCTGGGGGCCTGATGAACCAGTACTTC.

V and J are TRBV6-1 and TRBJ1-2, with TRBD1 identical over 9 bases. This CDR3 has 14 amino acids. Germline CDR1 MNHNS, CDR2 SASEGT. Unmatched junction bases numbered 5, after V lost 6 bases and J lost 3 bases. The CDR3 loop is CASSPGQGDYGYTF. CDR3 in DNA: TGTGCCAGCAGCCCGGGACAGGGCGACTATGGCTACACCTTC.

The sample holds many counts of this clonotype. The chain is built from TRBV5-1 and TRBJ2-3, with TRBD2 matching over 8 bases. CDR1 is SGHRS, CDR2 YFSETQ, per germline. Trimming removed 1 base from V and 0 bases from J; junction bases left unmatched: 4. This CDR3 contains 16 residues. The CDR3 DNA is TGCGCCAGCAGCTTGCCAACTAGCGGTAGCACAGATACGCAGTATTTT. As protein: CASSLPTSGSTDTQYF. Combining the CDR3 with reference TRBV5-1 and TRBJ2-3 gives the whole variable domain KAGVTQTPRYLIKTRGQQVTLSCSPISGHRSVSWYQQTPGQGLQFLFEYFSETQRNKGNFPGRFSGRQFSNSRSEMNVSTLELGDSALYLCASSLPTSGSTDTQYFGPGTRLTVL.